This entry describes one TCR beta chain. This sample was taken from a study of blood T cell repertoires in COVID-19. The repertoire was sequenced with immunoSEQ multiplex PCR; TCRdb's copy has only in-frame clones and lacks some. The table has roughly 250,000 clones, 70% to 90% seen once; the top ten hold 1.9%. Residents of about two dozen US areas, aged about 18 to 89 years, made up the participants. Clinical histories supplied by participants themselves formed the basis of cohort assignment. The CDR3 consists of 15 residues. Germline CDR1 MDHEN, CDR2 SYDVKM. J was trimmed by 5 bases and V by 2 bases; bases with no gene match: 8.

The chain links TRBV28 to TRBJ2-7; TRBD1 aligns across 8 bases. This sequence was found in a woman aged 45-60 years who had recovered from COVID-19. Sample: PBMCs or T cells enriched from blood (not recorded which). CDR3 DNA sequence: TGTGCCAGCAGTTTAAGGGCAGGGGGCATCGACGAGCAGTACTTC. Residues: CASSLRAGGIDEQYF.